A selection of T cell receptor beta chains follows, all from one sample in a study of beta chain features in type 1 diabetes. Method: immunoSEQ multiplex PCR; TCRdb's copy keeps in-frame clones and lacks some. This table has hundreds of thousands of clones, over 13% appearing once. The specimen sequenced was naive CD4+ T cells from blood. These receptors were taken from a man aged 18 to 30 with type 1 diabetes. The CDR3 runs from the conserved cysteine through the conserved F or W. The D gene is left open where the match is weak. Rows give clone size only sometimes, using once, few, many, or a class for an expanded clone.

v_gene	j_gene	d_gene	abundance	CDR3nt	CDR3aa
TRBV30	TRBJ2-5	TRBD1	NA	TGTGCCTGGAGTGGGGACAGGGGGCAAGAGACCCAGTACTTC	CAWSGDRGQETQYF
TRBV7-9	TRBJ2-1	NA	few	TGTGCCATCCAAAACCGTCAGGGGAAAGGGTACAATGAGCAGTTCTTC	CAIQNRQGKGYNEQFF
TRBV4-2	TRBJ2-7	NA	few	TGTGCCAGCAGCCAAGGGTCATCCTACGAGCAGTACTTC	CASSQGSSYEQYF
TRBV7-2	TRBJ1-6	NA	NA	TGTGCCAGCAGCTTGTCGCGGGCAGGGGCCCATTCACCCCTCCACTTT	CASSLSRAGAHSPLHF
TRBV29-1	TRBJ1-1	NA	few	TGCAGCGTGAAAATACAGGGTGTCACTGAAGCTTTCTTT	CSVKIQGVTEAFF
TRBV18	TRBJ2-5	NA	NA	TGTGCCAGCTCACGGAAGAACCAAGAGACCCAGTACTTC	CASSRKNQETQYF
TRBV28	TRBJ1-6	NA	NA	TGTGCCAGCAGTTTATCTTCACCCCTCCACTTT	CASSLSSPLHF
TRBV5-1	TRBJ2-7	NA	few	TGCGCCAGCAGCCCGTTGACCGGGGGACCCTACGAGCAGTACTTC	CASSPLTGGPYEQYF
TRBV6-4	TRBJ2-6	NA	NA	TGTGCCAGCAGTGACTCTTTCAGGGAGTCTTCCTCTGGGGCCAACGTCCTGACTTTC	CASSDSFRESSSGANVLTF
TRBV7-7	TRBJ2-3	NA	NA	TGTGCTAGCAGCTTAACCCAGGGGCCCACAGATACGCAGTATTTT	CASSLTQGPTDTQYF
TRBV14	TRBJ2-7	TRBD2	few	TGTGCCAGCAGCCAAAGCGGGGGCCTTTACGAGCAGTACTTC	CASSQSGGLYEQYF
TRBV4-1	TRBJ1-1	NA	NA	TGCGCCAGCAGCCAATCCCCGGGGGTGAACACTGAAGCTTTCTTT	CASSQSPGVNTEAFF
TRBV7-2	TRBJ2-3	TRBD1	NA	TGTGCCAGCAGCTTATTTGGACAGGGAACCGATACGCAGTATTTT	CASSLFGQGTDTQYF
TRBV9	TRBJ1-2	NA	few	TGTGCCAGCAGCGCCGGACAGAGCTATGGCTACACCTTC	CASSAGQSYGYTF
TRBV6-5	TRBJ2-5	NA	few	TGTGCCAGCAGTACCTACTCGAAAGAGACCCAGTACTTC	CASSTYSKETQYF
TRBV7-9	TRBJ1-6	NA	NA	TGTGCCAGCAGCGTTGAGGACGATTCACCCCTCCACTTT	CASSVEDDSPLHF
TRBV20-1	TRBJ1-1	NA	few	TGCAGTGCTTCTCGACAGGAAGCTTTCTTT	CSASRQEAFF
TRBV6-5	TRBJ2-5	TRBD1	few	TGTGCCAGCAGTTACAGGGGGCTCCGAGAGACCCAGTACTTC	CASSYRGLRETQYF
TRBV6-6	TRBJ2-5	NA	few	TGTGCCAGCACCGGCGGGACCCGGAAGGGGACCCAGTACTTC	CASTGGTRKGTQYF
TRBV7-9	TRBJ1-4	TRBD1	NA	TGTGCCAGCAGCTCACCCCCAGGGGGCACTAATGAAAAACTGTTTTTT	CASSSPPGGTNEKLFF
TRBV30	TRBJ1-2	NA	NA	TGTGCCTGGAGCGCCTCACCAAAGGTGGGCTACACCTTC	CAWSASPKVGYTF
TRBV10-3	TRBJ2-3	NA	NA	TGTGCCATCAGGTTGACAGGCGCTCTAATAGATACGCAGTATTTT	CAIRLTGALIDTQYF
TRBV29-1	TRBJ1-4	NA	NA	TGCAGCGTTGAAATCAAGGGGGGAAAGAAACTGTTTTTT	CSVEIKGGKKLFF
TRBV7-2	TRBJ2-5	TRBD1	NA	TGTGCCAGCAGCCCCATCCGGGACAGGGTGGACTTC	CASSPIRDRVDF
TRBV4-3	TRBJ1-5	NA	NA	TGCGCCAGCAGCCGGGACGGAAGGAATCAGCCCCAGCATTTT	CASSRDGRNQPQHF
TRBV7-2	TRBJ2-4	NA	NA	TGTGCCAGCAGTTCAGAGGGCTCTTTAGCCAAAAACATTCAGTACTTC	CASSSEGSLAKNIQYF
TRBV28	TRBJ1-4	TRBD1	NA	TGTGCCAGCAGTTCTCAGGGGCAGAGACAGGGAAAACTGTTTTTT	CASSSQGQRQGKLFF
TRBV7-2	TRBJ2-3	TRBD2	few	TGTGCCAGCGAGCGGGGGGGCGGCACAGATACGCAGTATTTT	CASERGGGTDTQYF
TRBV28	TRBJ1-2	NA	few	TGTGCCAGCAGAGTTGGACTGGTCTATGGCTACACCTTC	CASRVGLVYGYTF
TRBV5-4	TRBJ2-7	TRBD2	few	TGTGCCAGCAGCTTTCAGCGGGAGACTTACGAGCAGTACTTC	CASSFQRETYEQYF
TRBV6-1	TRBJ1-2	NA	NA	TGTGCCAGCAGTGACCCAGGCGGCTATGGCTACACCTTC	CASSDPGGYGYTF
TRBV4-1	TRBJ1-3	NA	NA	TGCGCCAGCAGCCATCTGCCCGTCGTTGGGGACACCATATATTTT	CASSHLPVVGDTIYF
TRBV7-9	TRBJ1-2	NA	NA	TGTGCCAGCAGCTCCGCGGGGGTTGGGGCTAACTATGGCTACACCTTC	CASSSAGVGANYGYTF
TRBV27	TRBJ1-1	TRBD1	NA	TGTGCCAGCGGAAACCGACAGGGGCACGCTGAAGCTTTCTTT	CASGNRQGHAEAFF
TRBV27	TRBJ2-1	TRBD2	few	TGTGCCAGCAGTTTTCGACTAGCGGGCTCCTACAATGAGCAGTTCTTC	CASSFRLAGSYNEQFF
TRBV5-6	TRBJ1-5	TRBD1	few	TGTGCCAGCACCCTACAGGGGATTAACAATCAGCCCCAGCATTTT	CASTLQGINNQPQHF
TRBV11-3	TRBJ2-1	NA	NA	TGTGCCAGCAGCCTCGGGAGGACAGACTACAATGAGCAGTTCTTC	CASSLGRTDYNEQFF
TRBV5-1	TRBJ2-1	NA	NA	TGCGCCAGCAGCTTGGGGGCGTCCCATTCCTACAATGAGCAGTTCTTC	CASSLGASHSYNEQFF
TRBV5-4	TRBJ2-3	TRBD2	few	TGTGCCAGCAGCTCACAGCGGGAGGCAGATACGCAGTATTTT	CASSSQREADTQYF
TRBV14	TRBJ2-7	TRBD2	NA	TGTGCCAGCAGCCTAGCGGGCCCCCTTATCTACGAGCAGTACTTC	CASSLAGPLIYEQYF
TRBV30	TRBJ2-1	NA	NA	TGTGCCTGGACCCCTGCCGGCTCGGCTCCCTACAATGAGCAGTTCTTC	CAWTPAGSAPYNEQFF
TRBV9	TRBJ1-3	NA	few	TGTGCCAGCAGCGCTACCGGCGGAAACACCATATATTTT	CASSATGGNTIYF
TRBV15	TRBJ2-7	NA	few	TGTGCCACCAGCAGAGTCGGCGGGTCGTACTACGAGCAGTACTTC	CATSRVGGSYYEQYF
TRBV7-6	TRBJ2-3	NA	NA	TGTGCCAGCAGCTTAAGAGCGAGCACAGATACGCAGTATTTT	CASSLRASTDTQYF
TRBV28	TRBJ2-7	NA	NA	TGTGCCAGCAACAAGCTCCGGACAGCTACCTACGAGCAGTACTTC	CASNKLRTATYEQYF
TRBV2	TRBJ2-3	NA	NA	TGTGCCAGCAGTGGGTCTACCTACGAAACCGATACGCAGTATTTT	CASSGSTYETDTQYF
TRBV29-1	TRBJ2-7	NA	NA	TGCAGCGTTGGAGGGATCGGCAAAGGATCTTCGACCTACGAGCAGTACTTC	CSVGGIGKGSSTYEQYF
TRBV7-2	TRBJ2-3	TRBD2	few	TGTGCCAGCAGCATCGGACTAGCGGGGAGCACAGATACGCAGTATTTT	CASSIGLAGSTDTQYF
TRBV4-1	TRBJ2-5	TRBD1	NA	TGCGCCAGCAGCCAAGAGGGACAGGGGGCGAGGGAGACCCAGTACTTC	CASSQEGQGARETQYF
TRBV25-1	TRBJ2-2	TRBD1	few	TGTGCCAGCAGTGAATTCAGGGGGCACACCGGGGAGCTGTTTTTT	CASSEFRGHTGELFF
TRBV2	TRBJ2-3	NA	few	TGTGCCAGCAGTGAAAACAGGGGAGGGACAGATACGCAGTATTTT	CASSENRGGTDTQYF
TRBV7-2	TRBJ1-2	NA	NA	TGTGCCAGCAGCACTCCGGGACAAGCCTATGGCTACACCTTC	CASSTPGQAYGYTF
TRBV7-2	TRBJ2-3	TRBD2	few	TGTGCCAGCAGCTTATATCCAAGCGGGAGGGGGACAGATACGCAGTATTTT	CASSLYPSGRGTDTQYF
TRBV4-3	TRBJ2-5	TRBD1	NA	TGCGCCAGCAGCCAAGAGCCAACTCACGGGACAGGGCTGTGGGAGACCCAGTACTTC	CASSQEPTHGTGLWETQYF
TRBV29-1	TRBJ1-2	NA	NA	TGCAGCGACATGGACACCTATGGCTACACCTTC	CSDMDTYGYTF
TRBV5-4	TRBJ2-2	NA	NA	TGTGCCAGCAGCCAAGCCGCGACCGGGGAGCTGTTTTTT	CASSQAATGELFF
TRBV7-2	TRBJ2-7	TRBD2	NA	TGTGCCAGCAGCTTAGCGGGGAGGGGACGCCTTCTCGAGCAGTACTTC	CASSLAGRGRLLEQYF
TRBV7-7	TRBJ2-5	NA	few	TGTGCTAGCAGCTTAGACAGCCAAGAGACCCAGTACTTC	CASSLDSQETQYF
TRBV10-3	TRBJ2-1	TRBD1	NA	TGTGCCATACGACCGGGACAGTTATACAATGAGCAGTTCTTC	CAIRPGQLYNEQFF